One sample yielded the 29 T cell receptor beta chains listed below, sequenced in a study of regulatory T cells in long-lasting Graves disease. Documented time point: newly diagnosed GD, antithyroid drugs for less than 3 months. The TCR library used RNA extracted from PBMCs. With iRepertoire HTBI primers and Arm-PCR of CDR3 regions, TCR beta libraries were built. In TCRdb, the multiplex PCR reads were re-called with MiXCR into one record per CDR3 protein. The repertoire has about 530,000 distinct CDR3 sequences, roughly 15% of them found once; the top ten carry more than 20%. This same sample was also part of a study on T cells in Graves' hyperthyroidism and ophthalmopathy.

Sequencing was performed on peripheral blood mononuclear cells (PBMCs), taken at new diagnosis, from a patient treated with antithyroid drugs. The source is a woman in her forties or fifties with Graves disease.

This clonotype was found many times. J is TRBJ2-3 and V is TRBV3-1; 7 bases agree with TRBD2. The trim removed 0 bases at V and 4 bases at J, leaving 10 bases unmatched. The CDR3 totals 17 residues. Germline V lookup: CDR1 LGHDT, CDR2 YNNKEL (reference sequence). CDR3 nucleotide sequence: TGTGCCAGCAGCCAAGAATTGACTTGGGGAGGGTCAGATACGCAGTATTTT. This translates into CASSQELTWGGSDTQYF.

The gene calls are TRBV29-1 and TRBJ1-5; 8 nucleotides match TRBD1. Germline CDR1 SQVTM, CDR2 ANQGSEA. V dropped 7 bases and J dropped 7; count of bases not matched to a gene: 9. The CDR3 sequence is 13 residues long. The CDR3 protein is CSAREGDRQPQHF. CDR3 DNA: TGCAGCGCCCGGGAGGGGGACAGGCAGCCCCAGCATTTT.

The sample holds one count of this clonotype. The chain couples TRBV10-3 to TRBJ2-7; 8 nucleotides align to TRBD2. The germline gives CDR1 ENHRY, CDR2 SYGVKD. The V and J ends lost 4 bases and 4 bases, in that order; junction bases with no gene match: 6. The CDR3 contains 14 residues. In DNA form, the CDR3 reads TGTGCCATCAGTGGGACTAGCTTCTCTTACGAGCAGTACTTC. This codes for CAISGTSFSYEQYF.

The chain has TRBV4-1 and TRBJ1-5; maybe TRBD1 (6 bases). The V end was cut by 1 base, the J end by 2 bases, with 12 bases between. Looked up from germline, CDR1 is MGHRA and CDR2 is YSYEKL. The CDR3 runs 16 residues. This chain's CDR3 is CASSQGGAFGNQPQHF. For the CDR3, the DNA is TGCGCCAGCAGCCAAGGGGGGGCGTTTGGCAATCAGCCCCAGCATTTT.

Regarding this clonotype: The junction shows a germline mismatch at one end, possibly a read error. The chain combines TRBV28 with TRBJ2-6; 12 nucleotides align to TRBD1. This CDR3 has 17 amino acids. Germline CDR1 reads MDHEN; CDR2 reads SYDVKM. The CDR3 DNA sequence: TGTGCCAGCAGTGCCCGGGACAGGGGGCCCGGGGCCAACGTCCTGGCTTTC. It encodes CASSARDRGPGANVLAF.

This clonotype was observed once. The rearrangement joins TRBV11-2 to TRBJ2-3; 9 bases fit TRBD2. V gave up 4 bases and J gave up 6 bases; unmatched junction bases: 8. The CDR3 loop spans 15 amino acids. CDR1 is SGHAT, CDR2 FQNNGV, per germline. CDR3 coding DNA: TGTGCCAGCAGCTCTTGGCGGGGGGGCTGGGATACGCAGTATTTT. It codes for CASSSWRGGWDTQYF.

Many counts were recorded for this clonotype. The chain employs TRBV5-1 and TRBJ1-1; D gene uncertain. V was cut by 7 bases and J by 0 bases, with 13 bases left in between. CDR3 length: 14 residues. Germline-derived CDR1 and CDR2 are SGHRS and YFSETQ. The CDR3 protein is CASAVAPVNTEAFF. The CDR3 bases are TGCGCCAGCGCCGTGGCGCCGGTGAACACTGAAGCTTTCTTT.

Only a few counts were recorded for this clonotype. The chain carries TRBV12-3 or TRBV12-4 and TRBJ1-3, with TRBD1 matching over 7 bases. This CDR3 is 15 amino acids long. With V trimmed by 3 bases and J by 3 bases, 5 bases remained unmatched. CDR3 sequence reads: CASSFSTGVGNTIYF. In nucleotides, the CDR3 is TGTGCCAGCAGTTTCAGCACAGGGGTTGGAAACACCATATATTTT.

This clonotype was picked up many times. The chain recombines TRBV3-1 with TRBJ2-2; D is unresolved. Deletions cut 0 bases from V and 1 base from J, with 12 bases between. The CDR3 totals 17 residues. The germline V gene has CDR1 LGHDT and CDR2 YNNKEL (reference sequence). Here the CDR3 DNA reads TGTGCCAGCAGCCAAGACACCGCCTACATGAACACCGGGGAGCTGTTTTTT. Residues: CASSQDTAYMNTGELFF.

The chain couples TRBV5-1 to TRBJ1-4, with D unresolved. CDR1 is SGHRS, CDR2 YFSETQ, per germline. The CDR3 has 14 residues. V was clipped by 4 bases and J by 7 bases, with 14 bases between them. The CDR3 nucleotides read TGCGCCAGCAGCAAAGCCATTACGGGTGAAAAACTGTTTTTT. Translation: CASSKAITGEKLFF.

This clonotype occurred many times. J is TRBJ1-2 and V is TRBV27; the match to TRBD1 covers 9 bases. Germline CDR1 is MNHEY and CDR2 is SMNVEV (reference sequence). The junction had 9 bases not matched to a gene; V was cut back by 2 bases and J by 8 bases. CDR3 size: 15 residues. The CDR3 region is CASSLDNRGRGGYTF. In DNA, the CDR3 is TGTGCCAGCAGTTTAGACAACAGGGGGCGCGGCGGCTACACCTTC.

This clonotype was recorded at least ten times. In DNA, the CDR3 is TGTGCCAGCAGCTTGTTCAGCGGAGAAGCTTTCTTT. Its protein product is CASSLFSGEAFF. This chain links TRBV5-6 with TRBJ1-1; the D is unclear. The CDR3 is 12 residues long. Germline lookup yields CDR1 SGHDT and CDR2 YYEEEE. Deletions cut 1 base from V and 8 bases from J, with 9 bases between. Based on the CDR3 plus reference TRBV5-6 and TRBJ1-1, the full variable domain is DAGVTQSPTHLIKTRGQQVTLRCSPKSGHDTVSWYQQALGQGPQFIFQYYEEEERQRGNFPDRFSGHQFPNYSSELNVNALLLGDSALYLCASSLFSGEAFFGQGTRLTVV.

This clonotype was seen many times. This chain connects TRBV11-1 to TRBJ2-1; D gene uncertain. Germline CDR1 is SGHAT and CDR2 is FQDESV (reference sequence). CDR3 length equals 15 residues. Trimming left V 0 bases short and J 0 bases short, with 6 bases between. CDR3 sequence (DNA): TGTGCCAGCAGCTTAGCACACAGCTCCTACAATGAGCAGTTCTTC. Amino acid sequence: CASSLAHSSYNEQFF.

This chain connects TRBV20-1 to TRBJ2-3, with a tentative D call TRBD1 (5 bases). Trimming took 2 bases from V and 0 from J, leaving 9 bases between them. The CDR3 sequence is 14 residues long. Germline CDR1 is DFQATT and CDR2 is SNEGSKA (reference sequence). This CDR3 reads CSARRDSSTDTQYF. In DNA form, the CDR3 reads TGCAGTGCTAGACGCGACAGCAGCACAGATACGCAGTATTTT.

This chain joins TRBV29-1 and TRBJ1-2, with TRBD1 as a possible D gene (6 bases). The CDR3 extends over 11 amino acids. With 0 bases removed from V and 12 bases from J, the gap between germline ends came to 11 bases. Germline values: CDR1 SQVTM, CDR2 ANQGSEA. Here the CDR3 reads CSVEDGQGNTF. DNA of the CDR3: TGCAGCGTTGAAGATGGGCAGGGGAACACCTTC.

Written as DNA, the CDR3 is TGTGCCAGCAAACAGGCTGACTATGGCTACACCTTC. As protein: CASKQADYGYTF. This chain joins TRBV6-1 and TRBJ1-2, with a possible D match to TRBD1 (5 bases). Trimming stripped 7 bases from V and 3 bases from J, with 9 bases between. The CDR3 runs to 12 residues. Germline values: CDR1 MNHNS, CDR2 SASEGT.

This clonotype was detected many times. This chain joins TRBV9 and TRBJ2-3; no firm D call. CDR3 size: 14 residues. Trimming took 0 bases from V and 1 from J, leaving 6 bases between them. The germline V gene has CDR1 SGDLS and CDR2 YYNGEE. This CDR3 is CASSVESGTDTQYF. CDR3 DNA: TGTGCCAGCAGCGTAGAATCCGGCACAGATACGCAGTATTTT.

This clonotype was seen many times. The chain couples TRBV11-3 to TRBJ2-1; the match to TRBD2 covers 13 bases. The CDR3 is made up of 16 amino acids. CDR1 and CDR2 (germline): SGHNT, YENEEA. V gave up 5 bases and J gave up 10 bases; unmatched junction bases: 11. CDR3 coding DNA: TGTGCCAGCAGCAGACTAGCGGGGGGAACTTTAGGGGAGCAGTTCTTC. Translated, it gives CASSRLAGGTLGEQFF.

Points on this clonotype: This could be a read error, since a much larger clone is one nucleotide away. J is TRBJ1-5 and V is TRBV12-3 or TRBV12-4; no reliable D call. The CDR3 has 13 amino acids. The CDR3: CASSFGKDQSQHF. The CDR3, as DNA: TGTGCCAGCAGTTTTGGTAAAGATCAGTCCCAGCATTTT.

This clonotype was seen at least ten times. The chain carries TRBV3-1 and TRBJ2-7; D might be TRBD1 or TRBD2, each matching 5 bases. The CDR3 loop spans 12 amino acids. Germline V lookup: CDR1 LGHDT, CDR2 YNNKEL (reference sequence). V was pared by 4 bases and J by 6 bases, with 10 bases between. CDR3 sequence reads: CASSPGTTEQYF. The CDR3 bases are TGTGCCAGCAGCCCCGGGACGACCGAGCAGTACTTC.

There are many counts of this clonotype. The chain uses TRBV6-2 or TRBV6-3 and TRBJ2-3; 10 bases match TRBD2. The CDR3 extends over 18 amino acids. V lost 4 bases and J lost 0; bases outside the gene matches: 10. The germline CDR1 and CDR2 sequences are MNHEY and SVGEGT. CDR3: CASSSPLGLAVSTDTQYF. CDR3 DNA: TGTGCCAGCAGTTCCCCCCTAGGACTAGCGGTGAGCACAGATACGCAGTATTTT.

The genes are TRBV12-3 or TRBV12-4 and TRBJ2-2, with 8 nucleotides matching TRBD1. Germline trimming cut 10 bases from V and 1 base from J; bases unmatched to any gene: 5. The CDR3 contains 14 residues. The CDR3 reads CATRTGKNTGELFF. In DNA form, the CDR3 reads TGTGCCACCCGGACAGGGAAGAACACCGGGGAGCTGTTTTTT.

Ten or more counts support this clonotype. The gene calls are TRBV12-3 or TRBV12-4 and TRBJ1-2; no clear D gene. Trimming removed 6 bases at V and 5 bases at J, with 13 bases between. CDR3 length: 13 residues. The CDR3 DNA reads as TGTGCCAGCAGCCCTGGCATCCCTTATGGCTACACCTTC. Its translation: CASSPGIPYGYTF.

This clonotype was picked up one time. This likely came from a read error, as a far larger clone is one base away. CDR3 residues: CAGSQGEWDTEAFF. CDR3 in DNA: TGTGCCGGCAGCCAGGGGGAGTGGGACACTGAAGCTTTCTTT. The chain recombines TRBV5-4 with TRBJ1-1; 7 bases align to TRBD1. CDR1 and CDR2 (germline): SGHNT, YYREEE (reference sequence). The CDR3 covers 14 residues.

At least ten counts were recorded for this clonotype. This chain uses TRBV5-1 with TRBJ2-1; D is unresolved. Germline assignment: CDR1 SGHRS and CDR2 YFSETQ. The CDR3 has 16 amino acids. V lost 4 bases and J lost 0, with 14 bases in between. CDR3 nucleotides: TGCGCCAGCAGCCTGACCTCGTCGGGCTCCTACAATGAGCAGTTCTTC. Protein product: CASSLTSSGSYNEQFF.

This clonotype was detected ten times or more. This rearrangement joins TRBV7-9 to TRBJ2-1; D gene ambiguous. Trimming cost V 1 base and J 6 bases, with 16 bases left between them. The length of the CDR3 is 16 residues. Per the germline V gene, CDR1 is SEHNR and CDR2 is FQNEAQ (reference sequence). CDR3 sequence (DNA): TGTGCCAGCAGCTTAGTAGCCCCAGGAGTTGCCAATGAGCAGTTCTTC. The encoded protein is CASSLVAPGVANEQFF. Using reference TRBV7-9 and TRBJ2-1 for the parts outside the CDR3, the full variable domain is DTGVSQNPRHKITKRGQNVTFRCDPISEHNRLYWYRQTLGQGPEFLTYFQNEAQLEKSRLLSDRFSAERPKGSFSTLEIQRTEQGDSAMYLCASSLVAPGVANEQFFGPGTRLTVL.

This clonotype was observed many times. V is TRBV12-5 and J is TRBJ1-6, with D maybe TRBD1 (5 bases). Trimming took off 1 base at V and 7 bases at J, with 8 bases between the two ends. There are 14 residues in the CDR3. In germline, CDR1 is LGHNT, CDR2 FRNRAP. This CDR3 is CASGLANRNSPLHF. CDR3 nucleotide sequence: TGTGCTAGTGGTTTGGCTAACAGGAATTCACCCCTCCACTTT.

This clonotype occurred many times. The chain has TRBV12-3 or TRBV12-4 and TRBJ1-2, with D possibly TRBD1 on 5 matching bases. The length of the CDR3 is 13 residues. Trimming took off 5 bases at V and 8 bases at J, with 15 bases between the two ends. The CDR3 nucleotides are TGTGCCAGCAGTCAAGGGGAGACCATCGGCTACACCTTC. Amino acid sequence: CASSQGETIGYTF.

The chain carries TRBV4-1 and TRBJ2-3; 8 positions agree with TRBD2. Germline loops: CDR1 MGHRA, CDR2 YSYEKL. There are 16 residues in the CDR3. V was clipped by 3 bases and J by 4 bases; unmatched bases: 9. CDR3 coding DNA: TGCGCCAGCAGCCAGACGGGCGGGGGGCTAGCAGATACGCAGTATTTT. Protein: CASSQTGGGLADTQYF.